The next 8 T cell receptor beta chains were all read from a single sample in a study of blood T cell repertoires in COVID-19. Assay: immunoSEQ multiplex PCR; the TCRdb copy retains only in-frame clones and omits some. The sample contains a few hundred thousand clones, approximately 89% of which appear only once. The sample taken for sequencing was PBMCs or T cells enriched from blood (not recorded which). These receptors originate from a woman aged 40 to 50 with acute COVID-19.

The V and J genes are TRBV28 and TRBJ2-7; 7 bases are a match to TRBD1. This CDR3 region has 14 residues. Germline CDR1 and CDR2: MDHEN and SYDVKM. V trimming: 5 bases; J trimming: 7 bases; junction bases outside the gene matches: 11. In DNA form, the CDR3 reads TGTGCCAGCAGTCCACCACCGGGACAGATAGAGCAGTACTTC. Translated: CASSPPPGQIEQYF. Full variable domain (rest looked up from reference TRBV28 and TRBJ2-7): DVKVTQSSRYLVKRTGEKVFLECVQDMDHENMFWYRQDPGLGLRLIYFSYDVKMKEKGDIPEGYSVSREKKERFSLILESASTNQTSMYLCASSPPPGQIEQYFGPGTRLTVT.

V usage is TRBV7-8 and J usage is TRBJ2-4; possible D gene TRBD2, 7 bases. Per the germline V gene, CDR1 is SGHVS and CDR2 is FQNEAQ. The CDR3 runs to 14 residues. CDR3 amino acids: CATSTGAGEGIQYF. CDR3 coding DNA: TGTGCGACGTCCACGGGGGCGGGAGAGGGCATTCAGTACTTC.

This clone came up once. This chain uses TRBV19 with TRBJ1-5; possible D gene TRBD1, 6 bases. The V gene's germline CDR1 is LNHDA and CDR2 SQIVND (reference sequence). CDR3 size: 14 residues. V was trimmed by 1 base and J by 7 bases, leaving 11 bases between them. The CDR3 DNA reads TGTGCCAGTAGTATAGGAGAGGGGGGGCAGCCCCAGCATTTT. This translates into CASSIGEGGQPQHF.

The V gene is TRBV10-3, the J gene TRBJ2-7, with 10 bases lining up with TRBD1. The junction had 4 bases not matched to a gene; V was cut back by 5 bases and J by 6 bases. The CDR3 loop spans 13 amino acids. Germline V CDR1 and CDR2: ENHRY, SYGVKD. CDR3 loop: CAISRTGGVEQYF. DNA of the CDR3: TGTGCCATCAGTCGGACAGGGGGGGTCGAGCAGTACTTC.

The rearrangement joins TRBV19 to TRBJ1-6; 10 bases line up with TRBD1. The CDR3 extends over 15 amino acids. V trimming: 7 bases; J trimming: 6 bases; junction bases outside the gene matches: 6. From germline, CDR1 is LNHDA and CDR2 SQIVND (reference sequence). CDR3 DNA sequence: TGTGCCAGTACCGGACAGGGGGGAGCTAATTCACCCCTCCACTTT. It is translated as CASTGQGGANSPLHF.

This chain joins TRBV24-1 and TRBJ2-7; tentatively, D is TRBD2 (5 bases). V was shortened by 5 bases and J by 1 base, with 20 bases between the two germline ends. CDR1 is KGHDR, CDR2 SFDVKD, per germline. The length of the CDR3 is 17 residues. DNA for the CDR3: TGTGCCACCAGTGCCCCCGGGGTGACAACTATATCCTACGAGCAGTACGTC. Encoded protein: CATSAPGVTTISYEQYV.

The J gene is TRBJ2-2, the V gene TRBV19; TRBD1 is a possible D gene (5 bases). The CDR3 sequence is 15 residues long. Trimming removed 3 bases from V and 4 bases from J, with 12 bases in between. The germline V gene has CDR1 LNHDA and CDR2 SQIVND (reference sequence). The CDR3 loop reads CASSIGQGTTGELFF. In DNA, the CDR3 is TGTGCCAGTAGTATCGGCCAGGGAACCACCGGGGAGCTGTTTTTT.

The V and J genes are TRBV5-4 and TRBJ1-1, with D unclear. With 0 bases removed from V and 7 bases from J, the gap between germline ends came to 7 bases. CDR1 is SGHNT and CDR2 is YYREEE in the germline V gene (reference sequence). This CDR3 comprises 12 residues. CDR3 nucleotide sequence: TGTGCCAGCAGCTTGGATGTCGGTGAAGCTTTCTTT. Protein product: CASSLDVGEAFF.